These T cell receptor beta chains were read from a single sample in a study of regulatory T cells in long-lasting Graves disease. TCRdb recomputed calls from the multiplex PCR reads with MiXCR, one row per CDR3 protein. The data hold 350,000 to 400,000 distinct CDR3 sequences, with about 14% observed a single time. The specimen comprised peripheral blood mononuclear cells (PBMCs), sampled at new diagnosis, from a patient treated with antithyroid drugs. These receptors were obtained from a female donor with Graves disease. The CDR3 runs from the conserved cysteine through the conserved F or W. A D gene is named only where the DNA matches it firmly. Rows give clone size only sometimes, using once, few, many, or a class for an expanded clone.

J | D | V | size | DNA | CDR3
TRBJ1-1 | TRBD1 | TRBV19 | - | TGTGCCAGTAGTAGCCTGACAGGGAAAGGGAACACTGAAGCTTTCTTT | CASSSLTGKGNTEAFF
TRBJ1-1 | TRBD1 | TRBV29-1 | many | TGCAGCGTTGCGCAGGGGGCGCAAGAAAGAGCTTTCTTT | CSVAQGAQERAFF
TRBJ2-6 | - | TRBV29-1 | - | TGCAGCGTTGAAGATAACCGCTCCTCTGGGGCCAACGTCCTGACTTTC | CSVEDNRSSGANVLTF
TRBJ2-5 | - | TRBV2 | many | TGTGCCAGCAGTGAAAGGGGAAGGGCAGGCGAGACCCAGTACTTC | CASSERGRAGETQYF
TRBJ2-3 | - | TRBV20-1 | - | TGCAGTGCCCAACCTGGGGGTAGCACAGATACGCAGTATTTT | CSAQPGGSTDTQYF
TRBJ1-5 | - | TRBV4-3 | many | TGCGCCAGCAGCCAAGATGGGGGGGGTAGCAATCAGCCCCAGCATTTT | CASSQDGGGSNQPQHF
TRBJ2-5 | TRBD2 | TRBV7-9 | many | TGTGCCAGCAGCTTAGCTCCAGGACTAGCGGGATCCAAGAGACAATCGTACTTC | CASSLAPGLAGSKRQSYF
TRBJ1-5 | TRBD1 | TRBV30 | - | TGTGCCTGGCCCGAGGGACAGGGGAAGAGTGGGCCCCAGCATTTT | CAWPEGQGKSGPQHF
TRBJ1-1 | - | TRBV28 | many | TGTGCCAGCAGCTCCCGACTCAGGAACACTGAAGCTTTCTTT | CASSSRLRNTEAFF
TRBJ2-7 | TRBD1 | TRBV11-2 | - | TGTGCCAGCAGCCCATGGACAGGGGGCACCGCGGGGGAGCAGTACTTC | CASSPWTGGTAGEQYF
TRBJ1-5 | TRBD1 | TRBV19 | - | TGTGCCAGTATGGGGACAGGAGGGTTGAATCAGCCCCAGCATTTT | CASMGTGGLNQPQHF
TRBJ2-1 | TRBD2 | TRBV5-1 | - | TGCGCCAGCAGCTTGGACACTAGCGGGGGGGCGGATGAGCAGTTCTTC | CASSLDTSGGADEQFF
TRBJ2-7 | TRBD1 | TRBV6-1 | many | TGTGCCAGCAGGACAGGGGCTGGGCAGATCGAGCAGTACTTC | CASRTGAGQIEQYF
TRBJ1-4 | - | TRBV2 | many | TGTGCCAGCAGTGAGTCGTGGGTAAAACTGTTTTTT | CASSESWVKLFF
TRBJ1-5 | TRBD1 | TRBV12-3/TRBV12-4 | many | TGTGCCAGCAGGCTTGCCGGGACAGCTGATCAGCCCCAGCATTTT | CASRLAGTADQPQHF
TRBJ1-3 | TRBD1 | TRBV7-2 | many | TGTGCCAGCAGCTTAGCTGACAGGGGGCTGGGAAACACCATATATTTT | CASSLADRGLGNTIYF
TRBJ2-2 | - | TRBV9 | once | TGTGCCAGCAGCGTAGGAGGCGGGGAGCTGTTTTTT | CASSVGGGELFF
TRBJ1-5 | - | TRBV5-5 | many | TGTGCCAGCAGCTTGGGGGGGGGCGAGCAGCCCCAGCATTTT | CASSLGGGEQPQHF
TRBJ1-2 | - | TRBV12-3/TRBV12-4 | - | TGTGCCAGCAGTTTAAGACTACAGGGCGATGGCTACACCTTC | CASSLRLQGDGYTF
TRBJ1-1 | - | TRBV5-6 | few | TGTGCCAGCAGCCCGCAAACCGGGTTGGCCACTGAAGCTTTCTTT | CASSPQTGLATEAFF
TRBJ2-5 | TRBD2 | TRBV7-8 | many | TGTGCCAGCAGCTACAGACTAGCGGGAGGTTTAGAGACCCAGTACTTC | CASSYRLAGGLETQYF
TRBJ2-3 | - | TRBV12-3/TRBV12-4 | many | TGTGCCAGCAGTTTATCCGCCGGGACAGATACGCAGTATTTT | CASSLSAGTDTQYF
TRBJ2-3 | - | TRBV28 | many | TGTGCCAGCAGTTTTACCACATTACCTAGCACAGATACGCAGTATTTT | CASSFTTLPSTDTQYF
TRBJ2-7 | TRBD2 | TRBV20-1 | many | TGCAGTGCTAGCGGCCTAGCGGGGTTCTCCTACGAGCAGTACTTC | CSASGLAGFSYEQYF
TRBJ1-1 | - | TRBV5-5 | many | TGTGCCAGCAGCTATGACATTTTGAACACTGAAGCTTTCTTT | CASSYDILNTEAFF
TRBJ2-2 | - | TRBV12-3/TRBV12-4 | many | TGTGCCAGCAGTTTATGGCCCCGAAACACCGGGGAGCTGTTTTTT | CASSLWPRNTGELFF
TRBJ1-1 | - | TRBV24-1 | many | TGTGCCACCAGCCTGAGACAGCGAGACACTGAAGCTTTCTTT | CATSLRQRDTEAFF
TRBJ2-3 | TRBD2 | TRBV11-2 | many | TGTGCCAGCAGCTTAGGAGGACTAGACCGAGATACGCAGTATTTT | CASSLGGLDRDTQYF
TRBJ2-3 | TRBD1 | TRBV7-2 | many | TGTGCCAGCAGGGACAGGACAGGGGTCACAGATACGCAGTATTTT | CASRDRTGVTDTQYF
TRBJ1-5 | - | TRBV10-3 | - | TGTGCCATCAGTGAGTCGGGAGGACTCAATCAGCCCCAGCATTTT | CAISESGGLNQPQHF
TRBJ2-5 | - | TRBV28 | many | TGTGCCAGCAGGCCCTATAGGCGGGGCGATCAAGAGACCCAGTACTTC | CASRPYRRGDQETQYF
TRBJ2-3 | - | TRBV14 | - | TGTGCCAGCAGCCAAGAAAGGATTACGCAGTATTTT | CASSQERITQYF
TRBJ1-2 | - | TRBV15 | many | TGTGCCACCAGCAGAGATCTTAGGGAGGCGAATGGCTACACCTTC | CATSRDLREANGYTF
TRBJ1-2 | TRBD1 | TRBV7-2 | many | TGTGCCAGCAGCCCAGGGGGGACGGGGGGGATGGTCTATGGCTACACCTTC | CASSPGGTGGMVYGYTF
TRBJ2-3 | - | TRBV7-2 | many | TGTGCCAGCAGCTTAGCCGGGACTCGCTCCACAGATACGCAGTATTTT | CASSLAGTRSTDTQYF
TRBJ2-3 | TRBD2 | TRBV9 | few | TGTGCCAGCAGCGAATGGGCGGGAGGGTACACAGATACGCAGTATTTT | CASSEWAGGYTDTQYF
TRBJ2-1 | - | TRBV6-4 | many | TGTGCCAGCAGTGACTCGGGTAGGCTCTCCTACAATGAGCAGTTCTTC | CASSDSGRLSYNEQFF
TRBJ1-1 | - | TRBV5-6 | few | TGTGCCAGCACCTTCCTACGAGGAGTGGGAACTGAAGCTTTCTTT | CASTFLRGVGTEAFF
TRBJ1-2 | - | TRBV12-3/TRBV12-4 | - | TGTGCCAGCCTGGGCGTGGGGTTTTCTGGCTACACCTTC | CASLGVGFSGYTF
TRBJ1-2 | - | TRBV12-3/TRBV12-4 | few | TGTGCCAGCAGTTTAGTTCGGGGGATCGGCTACACCTTC | CASSLVRGIGYTF
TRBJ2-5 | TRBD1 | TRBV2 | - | TGTGCCACGGGACAGGGAAGTGTAGCGGAGACCCAGTACTTC | CATGQGSVAETQYF
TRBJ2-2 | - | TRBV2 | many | TGTGCCAGAGACGGGAACACCGGGGAGCTGTTTTTT | CARDGNTGELFF
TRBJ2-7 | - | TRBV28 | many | TGTGCCAGCAGTTTTGTGGACGCAACCTACGAGCAGTACTTC | CASSFVDATYEQYF
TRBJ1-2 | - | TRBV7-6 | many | TGTGCCAGCAGCTTAAATCTTGGAGCGGCAGACCTTAACTATGGCTACACCTTC | CASSLNLGAADLNYGYTF
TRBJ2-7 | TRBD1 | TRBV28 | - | TGTGCCACGGGGACAGGCCCTTACGAGCAGTACTTC | CATGTGPYEQYF